Each of the 23 T cell receptor beta chains below was sequenced from the same sample in a study of blood T cell repertoires in COVID-19. Profiled with immunoSEQ multiplex PCR; TCRdb holds only in-frame clones, not every one. The sample yields 85,000 to 95,000 clones, more than 70% seen once. Material for sequencing was peripheral blood. The receptor source for this set is a human donor in a cohort sampled during active COVID-19.

The chain joins TRBV7-8 to TRBJ2-3, with TRBD2 identical over 10 bases. This CDR3 has 19 residues. In germline, CDR1 is SGHVS, CDR2 FQNEAQ. V shed 5 bases, J shed 1 base, and the junction held 15 bases outside the gene matches. CDR3 loop: CASSRDREAGGHGTDTQYF. The CDR3 DNA sequence: TGTGCCAGCAGCCGTGACAGGGAAGCGGGGGGGCATGGCACAGATACGCAGTATTTT.

The chain has TRBV9 and TRBJ2-7; D not resolved. Trimming took off 0 bases at V and 2 bases at J, with 9 bases between the two ends. There are 14 residues in the CDR3. The germline V gene has CDR1 SGDLS and CDR2 YYNGEE. The CDR3 coding sequence is TGTGCCAGCAGCGTAGGTGGAGCTACCTACGAGCAGTACTTC. It yields the protein CASSVGGATYEQYF.

CDR3: CASSLRDRGPGEQFF. The CDR3 DNA reads TGTGCCAGCAGTCTCCGGGACAGGGGGCCCGGCGAGCAGTTCTTC. This sequence joins TRBV2 and TRBJ2-1, with 12 bases fitting TRBD1. The CDR3 has 15 residues. V gave up 5 bases and J gave up 10 bases; unmatched junction bases: 9. Germline V gives CDR1 SNHLY, CDR2 FYNNEI.

The chain employs TRBV20-1 and TRBJ2-7; tentative D call: TRBD2 (6 bases). With 3 bases removed from V and 0 bases from J, the gap between germline ends came to 12 bases. Germline CDR1 reads DFQATT; CDR2 reads SNEGSKA (reference sequence). The CDR3 extends over 14 amino acids. The DNA of the CDR3 is TGCAGTGCTAGTTATCCGGGAGCCTCCTACGAGCAGTACTTC. This encodes CSASYPGASYEQYF.

The V and J genes are TRBV6-2 or TRBV6-3 and TRBJ2-7, with 8 positions matching TRBD2. Germline-derived CDR1 and CDR2 are MNHEY and SVGEGT. V lost 7 bases to trimming and J lost 2 bases; unmatched junction nucleotides: 7. The CDR3 has 14 residues. The CDR3 spells CASTPRGVPYEQYF. CDR3 DNA: TGTGCCAGCACCCCGCGGGGGGTCCCCTACGAGCAGTACTTC.

This chain connects TRBV29-1 to TRBJ2-2; D not resolved. With 4 bases removed from V and 0 bases from J, the gap between germline ends came to 6 bases. Germline CDR1 and CDR2: SQVTM and ANQGSEA. This CDR3 is 13 amino acids long. The CDR3: CSVGTPNTGELFF. CDR3 in DNA: TGCAGCGTTGGTACACCGAACACCGGGGAGCTGTTTTTT.

This clone was detected only a few times. The rearrangement uses TRBV1 and TRBJ1-5; the table assigns TRBD1, which was not confirmed against the DNA. TRBV1 represents a pseudogene. The CDR3 is 15 amino acids. CDR3 protein: CTSSQQGAGNQPQHF. In nucleotides, the CDR3 is TGCACCAGCAGCCAACAGGGGGCAGGCAATCAGCCCCAGCATTTT.

The chain uses TRBV18 and TRBJ2-5, with D possibly being TRBD2 (7 bases). Germline V gives CDR1 KGHSH, CDR2 LQKENI. V gave up 8 bases and J gave up 5 bases, with 21 bases separating them. The CDR3 length is 15 residues. CDR3 protein: CASRVSGGVTETQYF. The CDR3 coding sequence is TGTGCCAGCCGAGTGTCGGGGGGCGTGACGGAGACCCAGTACTTC.

The V gene is TRBV4-1, the J gene TRBJ1-3, with 7 bases identical to TRBD1. Trimming at V came to 0 bases and at J to 4 bases, leaving 9 bases not matched to a gene. There are 17 residues in the CDR3. CDR1 is MGHRA and CDR2 is YSYEKL in the germline V gene. The CDR3 nucleotides read TGCGCCAGCAGCCAAGACGGCCAGACAGGGTCCGGAAACACCATATATTTT. Translating gives CASSQDGQTGSGNTIYF.

This chain connects TRBV2 to TRBJ2-7; 10 bases fit TRBD2. V lost 5 bases, J lost 3 bases, and 4 bases stayed unmatched. Germline V gene lookup returns CDR1 SNHLY and CDR2 FYNNEI. The CDR3 has 14 residues. The CDR3 nucleotides read TGTGCCAGCAGTTCCCTAGCGGGAGTCTACGAGCAGTACTTC. Translating gives CASSSLAGVYEQYF. Supplemented by reference TRBV2 and TRBJ2-7, the full variable domain reads EPEVTQTPSHQVTQMGQEVILRCVPISNHLYFYWYRQILGQKVEFLVSFYNNEISEKSEIFDDQFSVERPDGSNFTLKIRSTKLEDSAMYFCASSSLAGVYEQYFGPGTRLTVT.

This clone was observed a single time. The chain couples TRBV2 to TRBJ1-3; D unclear. The CDR3 extends over 15 amino acids. CDR1 and CDR2 (germline): SNHLY, FYNNEI. Trimming pared 8 bases from V and 0 bases from J, leaving 14 bases between. The CDR3: CASQNLASSGNTIYF. The CDR3, as DNA: TGTGCCAGCCAAAACCTCGCCAGCTCTGGAAACACCATATATTTT.

This chain links TRBV6-5 with TRBJ2-5; 7 bases are a match to TRBD2. This CDR3 spans 13 amino acids. In germline, CDR1 is MNHEY, CDR2 SVGAGI. With V trimmed by 4 bases and J by 5 bases, 4 bases remained unmatched. For the CDR3, the DNA is TGTGCCAGCAGTTCCCGGGGGGTTGAGACCCAGTACTTC. Its translation is CASSSRGVETQYF.

The genes are TRBV19 and TRBJ2-3; maybe TRBD1 (5 bases). The V end lost 3 bases, the J end lost 3 bases, and 10 bases lay between the germline ends. CDR3 size: 14 residues. Germline assignment: CDR1 LNHDA and CDR2 SQIVND (reference sequence). CDR3: CASSIKAGTDTQYF. Here the CDR3 DNA reads TGTGCCAGTAGTATCAAGGCAGGGACAGATACGCAGTATTTT.

The chain joins TRBV6-6 to TRBJ2-3; D ambiguous. The germline gives CDR1 MNHNY, CDR2 SVGAGI (reference sequence). This CDR3 spans 15 amino acids. V lost 2 bases to trimming and J lost 2 bases, with 11 bases between them. The CDR3: CASSYPPGTTDTQYF. The CDR3 nucleotides read TGTGCCAGCAGTTACCCTCCCGGTACCACAGATACGCAGTATTTT.

The chain joins TRBV29-1 to TRBJ1-2; a weak D match, TRBD1 (5 bases). This CDR3 spans 13 amino acids. Trimming stripped 5 bases from V and 0 bases from J, with 10 bases between. Looked up from germline, CDR1 is SQVTM and CDR2 is ANQGSEA. Written as DNA, the CDR3 is TGCAGCGTTACGGACAAAGCTAACTATGGCTACACCTTC. Translation: CSVTDKANYGYTF.

The V and J genes are TRBV2 and TRBJ2-3; 14 positions agree with TRBD2. Trimming removed 6 bases from V and 4 bases from J; junction bases left unmatched: 6. The germline V gene encodes CDR1 SNHLY and CDR2 FYNNEI. The CDR3 totals 16 residues. CDR3 coding DNA: TGTGCCAGCAGGCGGACTAGCGGGAGGTGGGCAGATACGCAGTATTTT. Its translation is CASRRTSGRWADTQYF.

The chain joins TRBV5-6 to TRBJ2-3; 8 bases are shared with TRBD1. CDR1 is SGHDT and CDR2 is YYEEEE in the germline V gene. After removal of 4 bases from V and 3 bases from J, the junction contained 10 bases not matched to a gene. This CDR3 is built from 16 residues. CDR3 sequence reads: CASSLGQGYYTDTQYF. In DNA form, the CDR3 reads TGTGCCAGCAGCCTAGGACAGGGATATTATACAGATACGCAGTATTTT.

The J gene is TRBJ1-3, the V gene TRBV12-3 or TRBV12-4; D possibly corresponds to TRBD1 (6 bases). V gave up 4 bases and J gave up 6 bases, with 7 bases separating them. The CDR3 covers 12 residues. CDR3 in amino acids: CASSSGVNTIYF. Here the CDR3 DNA reads TGTGCCAGCAGTTCAGGGGTAAACACCATATATTTT.

The chain links TRBV12-3 or TRBV12-4 to TRBJ1-4, with D perhaps TRBD1 (6 bases). Trimming pared 3 bases from V and 12 bases from J, leaving 11 bases between. This CDR3 is 12 amino acids long. CDR3 in DNA: TGTGCCAGCAGTTTCAGGGGTTTGGAACTGTTTTTT. This encodes CASSFRGLELFF.

The J gene is TRBJ2-1, the V gene TRBV9, with a weak D call TRBD2 (5 bases). The CDR3 contains 13 residues. V lost 4 bases and J lost 12, with 17 bases in between. The V gene's germline CDR1 is SGDLS and CDR2 YYNGEE. The CDR3 nucleotides read TGTGCCAGCAGCTTCGGGGTCCAGGAACGGCAGTTCTTC. Protein: CASSFGVQERQFF.

The CDR3 region has the DNA TGTGCCAGCAGAACGGGGTGGGAGAATTCACCCCTCCACTTT. This translates into CASRTGWENSPLHF. The gene calls are TRBV6-5 and TRBJ1-6; D ambiguous. The V gene's germline CDR1 is MNHEY and CDR2 SVGAGI. The V end lost 6 bases, the J end lost 7 bases, and 13 bases lay between the germline ends. CDR3 length: 14 amino acids.

The V call is TRBV7-2, the J call TRBJ1-1; 8 bases line up with TRBD1. V shed 4 bases, J shed 6 bases, and the junction held 13 bases outside the gene matches. CDR1 and CDR2 from the germline V gene are SGHTA and FQGNSA. The CDR3 is 16 residues long. CDR3 sequence (DNA): TGTGCCAGCAGCTCAAACCCAGGACAGGGATGGGCTGAAGCTTTCTTT. Translation: CASSSNPGQGWAEAFF.

CDR3 in amino acids: CASSSIYRGAEAFF. The CDR3 nucleotides read TGTGCCAGCAGTTCAATCTACAGGGGTGCTGAAGCTTTCTTT. V and J are TRBV6-5 and TRBJ1-1; 7 bases fit TRBD1. This CDR3 comprises 14 residues. V lost 4 bases and J lost 6; bases outside the gene matches: 8. Germline assignment: CDR1 MNHEY and CDR2 SVGAGI.